The TCR beta chain under discussion was sequenced for a study of a mutant IDH1 vaccine in newly diagnosed glioma (dated by TCRdb to the early 2020s). With regard to the full study: Eight vaccinations were administered to patients in weeks 1, 3, 5, 7, 11, 15, 19 and 23, corresponding to visits V03 through V10. Vaccination was initiated 4-6 weeks after radiotherapy alone, or concurrently with temozolomide cycles in the chemotherapy-containing groups. Of the roughly 33 treated patients, approximately 62% were male and approximately 38% were female, and the mean age was approximately 39 years. Before enrollment, patients had received standard therapy of radiotherapy alone, temozolomide alone, or radiochemotherapy with temozolomide; most received the combination. For exploratory analyses, longitudinal TCRB deep sequencing was carried out in roughly 23 treated patients wherever samples were available. Peripheral blood was drawn at six visits: V03 (baseline), V05, V07, V10, V12 and V13. What the authors observed across the whole study: No apparent relationship was observed between pseudoprogression and alterations in the top peripheral T cell clonotypes detected by TCRB sequencing. PBMC samples for TCRB deep sequencing were selected based on availability. The authors stated that sample limitations prevented analyses of patient blood samples from being reproduced. Immune responses induced by the vaccine were seen in 90% to 95% of patients across multiple MHC alleles.

The receptor library was made with the immunoSEQ multiplex PCR assay. The hsTCRB Kit was used according to the manufacturer's protocol to amplify rearranged TCR beta chain sequences. An Illumina MiSeq was used to sequence the TCRB libraries. Per the authors' processing: Demultiplexing, trimming and gene mapping were performed with the kit vendor's proprietary platform. TCRdb took this table from immuneACCESS and kept in-frame rearrangements with V and J called. Such tables lack part of the clones; where checked against another copy, unresolved V genes explain under half of the gap, and the rest is unexplained. The DNA was the basis for D and trimming; V, J and clone size are from that table. The sample contains about 61,000 clones, 75% to 90% of them found a single time. The top ten clones comprise 5% to 6.5% of the sample. This clone has just a few counts. Its antigen remains undetermined. No base quality information exists; no much larger clone differs at one position.

Explained via the paper, the time point label denotes: week 11, during vaccination. Every vaccine dose consisted of 300 ug of a 20-mer mutant IDH1 peptide in Montanide, administered subcutaneously together with topical imiquimod. Newly diagnosed WHO grade 3 or 4 IDH1-mutant astrocytomas showing loss of nuclear ATRX were present in the donors. The samples were drawn from NOA16, a multicentre, single-arm, open-label phase I trial in Germany that tested a mutant IDH1 peptide vaccine in humans for the first time. The DNeasy Blood and Tissue Kit was used to extract genomic DNA from EDTA blood for TCRB sequencing. The germline ends are 10 bases apart after V is trimmed by 4 bases and J by 1 base. The germline V gene (reference sequence) provides CDR1 SEHNR and CDR2 FQNEAQ. The CDR3, cysteine through phenylalanine, is 14 amino acids long. Solely the CDR3 DNA is kept, with 42 bases framed from the first base.

Specimen: PBMCs, collected from a glioma patient whose treatment included an IDH1 peptide vaccine. Here the chain combines TRBV7-9 and TRBJ1-1; tentative D gene TRBD1, with 5 bases matching. This TCR came from a man aged 50-59 years with glioma. The encoded CDR3 is CASSSYDRNTEAFF. In nucleotide form, the sequence is TGTGCCAGCAGCTCCTACGACAGGAACACTGAAGCTTTCTTT.